The 22 T cell receptor beta chains below were found in one sample sequenced in a study of blood T cell repertoires in COVID-19. The repertoire was sequenced with immunoSEQ multiplex PCR; TCRdb's copy has only in-frame clones and lacks some. Of about 120,000 clones listed, around 76% are singletons. The sample taken for sequencing was peripheral blood. All receptors come from a man in his sixties with acute or convalescent COVID-19.

This clone was detected only a few times. The chain carries TRBV7-3 and TRBJ1-1; tentative D call: TRBD1 (5 bases). The germline gives CDR1 SGHTA, CDR2 FQGTGA. CDR3 length equals 13 residues. Trimming removed 8 bases from V and 2 bases from J, with 12 bases in between. CDR3 sequence reads: CASGAGRNTEAFF. The CDR3 DNA is TGTGCCAGCGGGGCCGGGAGAAACACTGAAGCTTTCTTT.

This rearrangement joins TRBV14 to TRBJ2-5; a weak D match, TRBD2 (5 bases). CDR3 length: 15 residues. Germline assignment: CDR1 SGHDN and CDR2 FVKESK. Trimming left V 0 bases short and J 7 bases short, with 15 bases between. The CDR3 sequence is CASSQDWASRGTQYF. In nucleotides, the CDR3 is TGTGCCAGCAGCCAAGATTGGGCCAGCCGGGGGACCCAGTACTTC. The entire variable domain, with the rest obtained from reference TRBV14 and TRBJ2-5, is as follows: EAGVTQFPSHSVIEKGQTVTLRCDPISGHDNLYWYRRVMGKEIKFLLHFVKESKQDESGMPNNRFLAERTGGTYSTLKVQPAELEDSGVYFCASSQDWASRGTQYFGPGTRLLVL.

V usage is TRBV6-5 and J usage is TRBJ2-1; 13 bases line up with TRBD2. The CDR3 is 15 amino acids. Per germline, CDR1 MNHEY and CDR2 SVGAGI. The V and J ends lost 6 bases and 5 bases, in that order; junction bases with no gene match: 4. The CDR3 is CASRVLAGGNNEQFF. The CDR3 DNA reads TGTGCCAGCAGAGTACTAGCGGGAGGGAACAATGAGCAGTTCTTC.

The count of this clone is one. The chain employs TRBV7-9 and TRBJ1-1, with 7 nucleotides matching TRBD1. The CDR3 contains 14 residues. V gave up 2 bases and J gave up 4 bases; unmatched junction bases: 4. CDR1 SEHNR and CDR2 FQNEAQ come from the germline V gene (reference sequence). The CDR3, as DNA: TGTGCCAGCAGCTTATCAGGGGGAGGCACTGAAGCTTTCTTT. Its protein is CASSLSGGGTEAFF.

The rearrangement joins TRBV5-1 to TRBJ2-1; 9 nucleotides align to TRBD2. V dropped 5 bases and J dropped 8; count of bases not matched to a gene: 8. The CDR3 loop spans 14 amino acids. Per germline, CDR1 SGHRS and CDR2 YFSETQ. CDR3 bases: TGCGCCAGCAGGGGGATAGCGGGAGTCCATGAGCAGTTCTTC. Residues: CASRGIAGVHEQFF.

This clone was seen only a few times. This chain uses TRBV30 with TRBJ1-4; D possibly corresponds to TRBD1 (5 bases). Trimming pared 2 bases from V and 8 bases from J, leaving 15 bases between. Per germline, CDR1 GTSNPN and CDR2 SVGIG (reference sequence). The CDR3 length is 14 residues. CDR3 sequence reads: CAWSSQGLMEKLFF. The CDR3, as DNA: TGTGCCTGGAGTTCCCAGGGCTTGATGGAAAAACTGTTTTTT.

The V call is TRBV11-3, the J call TRBJ2-3; perhaps TRBD2 as D (6 bases). CDR1 and CDR2 (germline): SGHNT, YENEEA. This CDR3 contains 16 residues. V shed 1 base and J shed 0 bases, with 11 bases lying between them. DNA of the CDR3: TGTGCCAGCAGCTTAGGCGGGACCGACAGCACAGATACGCAGTATTTT. Translation gives CASSLGGTDSTDTQYF. Using reference TRBV11-3 and TRBJ2-3 for the parts outside the CDR3, the full variable domain is EAGVVQSPRYKIIEKKQPVAFWCNPISGHNTLYWYLQNLGQGPELLIRYENEEAVDDSQLPKDRFSAERLKGVDSTLKIQPAELGDSAVYLCASSLGGTDSTDTQYFGPGTRLTVL.

V usage is TRBV5-1 and J usage is TRBJ2-1, with D perhaps matching TRBD1 (6 bases). The CDR3 is 15 residues long. V lost 1 base and J lost 5, with 13 bases in between. Looked up from germline, CDR1 is SGHRS and CDR2 is YFSETQ. CDR3 protein: CASSLPSQGNNEQFF. The CDR3 DNA reads as TGCGCCAGCAGCTTGCCGTCCCAGGGGAACAATGAGCAGTTCTTC.

The chain combines TRBV6-5 with TRBJ2-5, with 7 bases lining up with TRBD1. The CDR3 spans 13 residues. The V and J ends lost 6 bases and 1 base, in that order; junction bases with no gene match: 2. CDR1 and CDR2 (germline): MNHEY, SVGAGI. DNA for the CDR3: TGTGCCAGCAGAGACAGGGTCCAAGAGACCCAGTACTTC. Translated, it gives CASRDRVQETQYF.

This clone was seen only a few times. The chain joins TRBV30 to TRBJ1-1; D unresolved. The CDR3 contains 12 residues. Trimming removed 3 bases at V and 1 base at J, with 6 bases between. CDR1 is GTSNPN, CDR2 SVGIG, per germline (reference sequence). Written as DNA, the CDR3 is TGTGCCTGGAGACGGGGGAACACTGAAGCTTTCTTT. Translation: CAWRRGNTEAFF.

This chain links TRBV4-1 with TRBJ1-1, with TRBD1 matching 7 bases. Trimming took 4 bases from V and 1 from J; bases not matched to a gene: 6. The CDR3 length is 15 residues. Germline CDR1 is MGHRA and CDR2 is YSYEKL. CDR3 amino acids: CASSRTGQQNTEAFF. CDR3 nucleotide sequence: TGCGCCAGCAGCCGCACGGGACAGCAGAACACTGAAGCTTTCTTT.

This chain joins TRBV27 and TRBJ1-1, with 8 bases identical to TRBD1. The germline V gene encodes CDR1 MNHEY and CDR2 SMNVEV (reference sequence). The ends lost 7 bases at V and 4 bases at J; junction bases unmatched: 8. This CDR3 is built from 14 residues. The chain's CDR3 is CASTGQGFGTEAFF. The CDR3 DNA is TGTGCCAGCACCGGACAGGGTTTTGGCACTGAAGCTTTCTTT.

This chain uses TRBV30 with TRBJ1-2; TRBD1 matches 7 bases. Germline V gives CDR1 GTSNPN, CDR2 SVGIG (reference sequence). The CDR3 runs to 13 residues. CDR3 residues: CASEKEGGNGYTF. The DNA for the CDR3 is TGTGCATCTGAAAAGGAAGGGGGCAATGGCTACACCTTC.

The chain combines TRBV7-9 with TRBJ1-2, with D perhaps matching TRBD1 (5 bases). The CDR3 is 15 residues long. Germline CDR1 SEHNR, CDR2 FQNEAQ (reference sequence). V lost 2 bases to trimming and J lost 3 bases, with 13 bases between them. The CDR3 region is CASSLPPGFDYGYTF. In DNA form, the CDR3 reads TGTGCCAGCAGCTTACCCCCAGGGTTTGACTATGGCTACACCTTC.

The V and J genes are TRBV30 and TRBJ1-2; maybe TRBD1 (5 bases). The CDR3 is made up of 13 amino acids. Trimming pared 8 bases from V and 0 bases from J, leaving 13 bases between. Germline V gene data show CDR1 as GTSNPN and CDR2 as SVGIG (reference sequence). CDR3 region: CAATAISNYGYTF. The CDR3 nucleotides are TGTGCCGCGACAGCGATATCTAACTATGGCTACACCTTC.

V is TRBV18 and J is TRBJ1-3; the D gene is possibly TRBD1 (6 bases). The germline CDR1 and CDR2 sequences are KGHSH and LQKENI. Deletions cut 4 bases from V and 4 bases from J, with 11 bases between. CDR3 length equals 14 residues. The CDR3 protein is CASSQGERGNTIYF. DNA for the CDR3: TGTGCCAGCTCACAGGGGGAGAGAGGAAACACCATATATTTT.

CDR3 residues: CASSPGQGPYEQYF. For the CDR3, the DNA is TGTGCCAGCAGCCCAGGACAGGGACCCTACGAGCAGTACTTC. This sequence joins TRBV9 and TRBJ2-7; 8 positions match TRBD1. CDR3 size: 14 residues. Germline-derived CDR1 and CDR2 are SGDLS and YYNGEE. After removal of 4 bases from V and 2 bases from J, the junction contained 5 bases not matched to a gene.

CDR3 in amino acids: CASSSLTAEDTQYF. CDR3 DNA sequence: TGTGCCAGCAGCTCGCTAACGGCGGAGGATACGCAGTATTTT. The chain joins TRBV13 to TRBJ2-3; D gene ambiguous. The ends were cut back, 4 bases at V and 6 bases at J, with 14 bases in the middle. The CDR3 has 14 residues. Per the germline V gene, CDR1 is PRHDT and CDR2 is FYEKMQ (reference sequence).

The rearrangement uses TRBV11-2 and TRBJ1-2; maybe TRBD1 (5 bases). The V end lost 0 bases, the J end lost 4 bases, and 9 bases lay between the germline ends. This CDR3 spans 14 amino acids. CDR1 SGHAT and CDR2 FQNNGV come from the germline V gene. The CDR3 DNA is TGTGCCAGCAGCTTAGATAGGGGTCTCTATGGCTACACCTTC. Its protein product is CASSLDRGLYGYTF.

This clone showed up just a few times. The chain is built from TRBV10-2 and TRBJ1-2; TRBD1 agrees at 7 bases. Germline V CDR1 and CDR2: WSHSY, SAAADI. V shed 4 bases and J 4 bases; nucleotides not matched to a gene: 3. CDR3 length: 13 residues. CDR3 nucleotide sequence: TGCGCCAGCAGTGGACAGGGCTTCTATGGCTACACCTTC. It specifies CASSGQGFYGYTF.

This clone was seen more than once but under ten times. The chain couples TRBV3-1 (or the pseudogene TRBV3-2) to TRBJ2-3, with a weak D call TRBD2 (6 bases). Germline loops: CDR1 LGHDT, CDR2 YNNKEL (reference sequence). This CDR3 contains 13 residues. Trimming shortened V by 4 bases and J by 6 bases, and 11 bases separated the two germline ends. In DNA form, the CDR3 reads TGTGCCAGCAGCCTTCGGACTACTGATACGCAGTATTTT. Its protein product is CASSLRTTDTQYF.

This rearrangement joins TRBV7-2 to TRBJ2-3; possibly TRBD2 for D (5 bases). CDR1 SGHTA and CDR2 FQGNSA come from the germline V gene. This CDR3 has 17 amino acids. V lost 2 bases to trimming and J lost 4 bases, with 19 bases between them. The CDR3 region has the DNA TGTGCCAGCAGCTTATCGGCCCGACTAACCCTTGCAGATACGCAGTATTTT. As protein: CASSLSARLTLADTQYF.